This T cell receptor beta chain was identified in a study of cytomegalovirus exposure and HLA in healthy donors. The CDR3 extends over 14 amino acids. Germline values: CDR1 SNHLY, CDR2 FYNNEI. V lost 8 bases and J 4 bases, leaving 15 bases between the germline ends. Produced via immunoSEQ multiplex PCR; TCRdb's table is partial and in-frame only. The sample lists tens of thousands of clones, nearly 95% occurring once. This receptor was identified in a man in his late teens or twenties in good health and CMV-seropositive. The material sequenced was PBMCs. The chain is built from TRBV2 and TRBJ2-1; D may be TRBD2 (6 bases). CDR3 in amino acids: CASGGLRSYNEQFF. The DNA of the CDR3 is TGTGCCAGCGGGGGACTCCGAAGTTACAATGAGCAGTTCTTC.